Below are 30 T cell receptor beta chains sequenced from a single sample in a study of beta chain features in type 1 diabetes. Their target antigens are unknown. The authors reverse transcribed all of the isolated RNA, so sequencing captured expressed TCRB transcripts. This table comes from immunoSEQ multiplex PCR, and its TCRdb copy is limited to in-frame clones, with some not included. The repertoire holds about 740,000 clones, with roughly 12% as singletons. Overall study findings and caveats: The study found moderately but significantly shorter TCRB CDR3s in all four CD4+ subsets of Type 1 diabetes patients.

Sample: naive CD4+ T cells from blood. Every receptor here comes from a man younger than 35 with type 1 diabetes.

The V call is TRBV5-4, the J call TRBJ2-1; TRBD1 agrees at 9 bases. With 4 bases clipped from V and 2 bases from J, the junction kept 4 bases outside the gene matches. Germline V CDR1 and CDR2: SGHNT, YYREEE (reference sequence). This CDR3 spans 15 amino acids. The CDR3 coding sequence is TGTGCCAGCAGCAGGGACAGGGAGGCCTACAATGAGCAGTTCTTC. This codes for CASSRDREAYNEQFF.

The chain has TRBV30 and TRBJ1-1; D remains ambiguous. This CDR3 contains 13 residues. Per the germline V gene, CDR1 is GTSNPN and CDR2 is SVGIG (reference sequence). V dropped 4 bases and J dropped 5 bases, with 14 bases sitting between them. The chain's CDR3 is CAWNHAARTEAFF. Written as DNA, the CDR3 is TGTGCCTGGAACCACGCCGCGAGGACTGAAGCTTTCTTT.

The gene calls are TRBV19 and TRBJ1-2; 7 bases are a match to TRBD1. Germline CDR1 LNHDA, CDR2 SQIVND (reference sequence). The V segment lost 3 bases and the J segment 0 bases; nucleotides outside the gene matches: 4. The CDR3 is 15 residues long. The CDR3 region has the DNA TGTGCCAGTAGTATCGCGGGACAGTCTAACTATGGCTACACCTTC. Residues: CASSIAGQSNYGYTF. The variable domain in full, completed from reference TRBV19 and TRBJ1-2, reads DGGITQSPKYLFRKEGQNVTLSCEQNLNHDAMYWYRQDPGQGLRLIYYSQIVNDFQKGDIAEGYSVSREKKESFPLTVTSAQKNPTAFYLCASSIAGQSNYGYTFGSGTRLTVV.

The rearrangement links TRBV5-4 to TRBJ1-1; no reliable D call. V was cut by 4 bases and J by 3 bases, with 13 bases left in between. The CDR3 spans 14 residues. Germline CDR1 reads SGHNT; CDR2 reads YYREEE (reference sequence). DNA for the CDR3: TGTGCCAGCAGCACACGATTTGGGGACACTGAAGCTTTCTTT. Its translation is CASSTRFGDTEAFF.

The J gene is TRBJ2-3, the V gene TRBV30; D may be TRBD1 or TRBD2 (6 bases each). Germline V gene sequence: CDR1 GTSNPN, CDR2 SVGIG (reference sequence). CDR3 size: 15 residues. V was pared by 4 bases and J by 2 bases, with 16 bases between. The CDR3 DNA reads TGTGCCTGGACTCCCCCGGGGGCGCCCACAGATACGCAGTATTTT. Amino acids: CAWTPPGAPTDTQYF.

This chain joins TRBV7-9 and TRBJ1-6, with D perhaps matching TRBD1 (5 bases). V was shortened by 5 bases and J by 9 bases, with 17 bases between the two germline ends. Germline loops: CDR1 SEHNR, CDR2 FQNEAQ (reference sequence). This CDR3 spans 15 amino acids. The CDR3 bases are TGTGCCAGCAGCCCCGGGACCGCCGAAGGTTCACCCCTCCACTTT. Encoded protein: CASSPGTAEGSPLHF.

V is TRBV11-3 and J is TRBJ1-2, with D perhaps matching TRBD1 (5 bases). The CDR3 runs 15 residues. CDR1 and CDR2 (germline): SGHNT, YENEEA. V gave up 5 bases and J gave up 7 bases, with 20 bases separating them. DNA of the CDR3: TGTGCCAGCAGCAAGCGAGATGGGGCAAGTCGTGGCTACACCTTC. Protein: CASSKRDGASRGYTF.

This chain connects TRBV30 to TRBJ1-1; D may be TRBD1 (6 bases). Germline V gene sequence: CDR1 GTSNPN, CDR2 SVGIG (reference sequence). V gave up 3 bases and J gave up 2 bases, with 10 bases separating them. CDR3 length equals 13 residues. The CDR3, as DNA: TGTGCCTGGAGGGGCGGGGGCAACACTGAAGCTTTCTTT. This sequence encodes CAWRGGGNTEAFF.

This clone was counted a few times. The gene calls are TRBV25-1 and TRBJ1-1; possible D gene TRBD1, 5 bases. The CDR3 totals 12 residues. The germline V gene has CDR1 MGHDK and CDR2 SYGVNS. Trimming took off 9 bases at V and 1 base at J, with 9 bases between the two ends. In DNA form, the CDR3 reads TGTGCCAGTAAAAGGGGGAACACTGAAGCTTTCTTT. This codes for CASKRGNTEAFF.

CDR3 in amino acids: CASSDAAGMNTEAFF. The CDR3 bases are TGTGCCAGCAGTGACGCGGCGGGTATGAACACTGAAGCTTTCTTT. The V call is TRBV6-1, the J call TRBJ1-1; D uncertain. V lost 3 bases, J lost 0 bases, and 11 bases lay in between. From germline, CDR1 is MNHNS and CDR2 SASEGT. This CDR3 has 15 amino acids.

A few counts support this clone. The CDR3 DNA reads as TGTGCCAGCAGTTTAAACAGGGGCAGCAATCAGCCCCAGCATTTT. This sequence encodes CASSLNRGSNQPQHF. The chain couples TRBV27 to TRBJ1-5; 7 nucleotides line up with TRBD1. The V and J ends lost 2 bases and 1 base, in that order; junction bases with no gene match: 2. Germline V gives CDR1 MNHEY, CDR2 SMNVEV (reference sequence). CDR3 length: 15 residues.

This chain links TRBV9 with TRBJ2-3; 7 bases map to TRBD2. The CDR3 is 15 amino acids. CDR1 and CDR2 from the germline V gene are SGDLS and YYNGEE. V shed 6 bases and J 2 bases; nucleotides not matched to a gene: 9. The CDR3 protein is CASNLLGGVTDTQYF. The CDR3 DNA is TGTGCCAGCAACCTCTTGGGGGGGGTCACAGATACGCAGTATTTT.

This clone was observed a handful of times. V gene TRBV6-1 combines with J gene TRBJ2-7; TRBD1 is a possible D gene (5 bases). This CDR3 is built from 15 residues. V lost 5 bases and J lost 7, with 21 bases in between. Germline V lookup: CDR1 MNHNS, CDR2 SASEGT. CDR3 sequence reads: CASSLLTEPTSEQYF. The CDR3 region has the DNA TGTGCCAGCAGTCTCCTGACAGAACCTACGTCAGAGCAGTACTTC.

This clone was observed a handful of times. V usage is TRBV10-1 and J usage is TRBJ1-1; 8 nucleotides line up with TRBD1. The germline CDR1 and CDR2 sequences are WNHNN and SYGVQD (reference sequence). This CDR3 has 13 amino acids. Trimming removed 6 bases from V and 5 bases from J; junction bases left unmatched: 5. The CDR3 DNA is TGCGCCAGCAGCCGGACAGGGCAAACTGAAGCTTTCTTT. Translation gives CASSRTGQTEAFF.

The DNA of the CDR3 is TGCAGCGTTGCGGCGATTATAGGTAGTGGTGGCTACACCTTC. Translation gives CSVAAIIGSGGYTF. The rearrangement links TRBV29-1 to TRBJ1-2; D is uncertain. This CDR3 contains 14 residues. Trimming cost V 4 bases and J 7 bases, with 19 bases left between them. Germline V lookup: CDR1 SQVTM, CDR2 ANQGSEA.

This clone came up once. The chain recombines TRBV12-5 with TRBJ1-1; a possible D gene is TRBD1 (6 bases). Germline loops: CDR1 LGHNT, CDR2 FRNRAP. The CDR3 extends over 13 amino acids. V lost 2 bases and J lost 5, with 9 bases in between. The CDR3 sequence is CASGLRGDTEAFF. CDR3 bases: TGTGCTAGTGGTTTGAGGGGGGATACTGAAGCTTTCTTT.

The V gene is TRBV11-2, the J gene TRBJ2-1; D unresolved. Germline V gene data show CDR1 as SGHAT and CDR2 as FQNNGV. Trimming removed 5 bases from V and 8 bases from J, with 10 bases in between. CDR3 length equals 12 residues. The DNA for the CDR3 is TGTGCCAGCAGCCCGCGACTCGATGAGCAGTTCTTC. Its protein is CASSPRLDEQFF.

This clone was found a few times. This chain connects TRBV7-9 to TRBJ1-2, with D unclear. CDR1 and CDR2 from the germline V gene are SEHNR and FQNEAQ (reference sequence). The CDR3 is 14 residues long. Trimming shortened V by 5 bases and J by 8 bases, and 18 bases separated the two germline ends. CDR3 sequence reads: CASSQNRGPYGYTF. The CDR3 DNA reads TGTGCCAGCAGCCAAAATCGGGGTCCGTACGGCTACACCTTC.

This clone was seen a handful of times. V gene TRBV18 combines with J gene TRBJ1-1; no clear D gene. The V end was cut by 3 bases, the J end by 5 bases, with 19 bases between. CDR1 and CDR2 (germline): KGHSH, LQKENI. The CDR3 totals 16 residues. CDR3 coding DNA: TGTGCCAGCTCACCCCCCTCGGTAGGGTCCTTTACTGAAGCTTTCTTT. It is translated as CASSPPSVGSFTEAFF. The complete variable domain, with remaining parts taken from reference TRBV18 and TRBJ1-1, reads NAGVMQNPRHLVRRRGQEARLRCSPMKGHSHVYWYRQLPEEGLKFMVYLQKENIIDESGMPKERFSAEFPKEGPSILRIQQVVRGDSAAYFCASSPPSVGSFTEAFFGQGTRLTVV.

The chain combines TRBV9 with TRBJ2-3, with a weak D call TRBD1 (7 bases). V gave up 4 bases and J gave up 2 bases, with 11 bases separating them. There are 14 residues in the CDR3. Germline V lookup: CDR1 SGDLS, CDR2 YYNGEE. CDR3 region: CASSSGGYTDTQYF. Written as DNA, the CDR3 is TGTGCCAGCAGCTCAGGGGGGTACACAGATACGCAGTATTTT.

This rearrangement joins TRBV30 to TRBJ1-1; TRBD1 matches at 7 bases. Unmatched junction bases numbered 4, after V lost 4 bases and J lost 5 bases. CDR3 length equals 12 residues. Germline CDR1 and CDR2: GTSNPN and SVGIG (reference sequence). The CDR3 DNA follows: TGTGCCTGGAACCAGGGGGGAACTGAAGCTTTCTTT. Amino acids: CAWNQGGTEAFF.

This clone has only a few counts. V usage is TRBV5-1 and J usage is TRBJ1-1; D gene unclear. The CDR3 consists of 14 residues. Per germline, CDR1 SGHRS and CDR2 YFSETQ. The V and J ends lost 4 bases and 1 base respectively, with 11 bases between them. CDR3 residues: CASSPRLGNTEAFF. CDR3 DNA sequence: TGCGCCAGCAGCCCCCGCCTTGGGAACACTGAAGCTTTCTTT.

The chain links TRBV16 to TRBJ1-2; D possibly corresponds to TRBD1 (5 bases). CDR1 is KGHSY, CDR2 FQNENV, per germline. The CDR3 has 14 residues. The V end lost 4 bases, the J end lost 3 bases, and 12 bases lay between the germline ends. CDR3 sequence: CASSPGAGDYGYTF. The DNA of the CDR3 is TGTGCCAGCAGCCCCGGGGCCGGGGACTATGGCTACACCTTC.

The table lists this clone with a few counts. The chain employs TRBV7-2 and TRBJ1-1; D possibly corresponds to TRBD1 (5 bases). The CDR3 spans 13 residues. The germline V and J ends were trimmed by 4 bases and 6 bases, with 12 bases remaining between them. Germline V lookup: CDR1 SGHTA, CDR2 FQGNSA. CDR3 protein: CASSSREVAEAFF. The CDR3 region has the DNA TGTGCCAGCAGCTCCAGGGAAGTTGCTGAAGCTTTCTTT.

The chain carries TRBV28 and TRBJ2-7; D is possibly TRBD2 (5 bases). Germline values: CDR1 MDHEN, CDR2 SYDVKM. The length of the CDR3 is 14 residues. Trimming took off 5 bases at V and 2 bases at J, with 13 bases between the two ends. This CDR3 is CASSTPGIPYEQYF. CDR3 nucleotides: TGTGCCAGCAGTACCCCCGGGATACCCTACGAGCAGTACTTC.

J is TRBJ2-3 and V is TRBV7-3; no reliable D call. This CDR3 is built from 16 residues. Germline V gene data show CDR1 as SGHTA and CDR2 as FQGTGA. V shed 2 bases and J shed 2 bases, with 14 bases lying between them. CDR3 nucleotide sequence: TGTGCCAGCAGCTTAGAAGGGCGGCAACCCACAGATACGCAGTATTTT. Protein: CASSLEGRQPTDTQYF.

The genes are TRBV5-1 and TRBJ1-1, with TRBD1 matching 9 bases. V lost 5 bases, J lost 5 bases, and 10 bases stayed unmatched. The germline V gene encodes CDR1 SGHRS and CDR2 YFSETQ. The CDR3 is made up of 15 amino acids. The CDR3 DNA is TGCGCCAGCAGACAACGACAGGGGGTCGGAACTGAAGCTTTCTTT. Encoded protein: CASRQRQGVGTEAFF.

This clone was found a few times. V and J are TRBV5-4 and TRBJ1-4; D ambiguous. The CDR3 contains 11 residues. Per the germline V gene, CDR1 is SGHNT and CDR2 is YYREEE (reference sequence). The V gene lost 7 bases and the J gene lost 7 bases, with 8 bases spanning the gap. CDR3 protein: CASGESEKLFF. CDR3 coding DNA: TGTGCCAGCGGGGAGAGTGAAAAACTGTTTTTT.

V gene TRBV29-1 combines with J gene TRBJ2-7; D possibly corresponds to TRBD2 (6 bases). Germline assignment: CDR1 SQVTM and CDR2 ANQGSEA. The CDR3 contains 13 residues. The V and J ends lost 7 bases and 4 bases respectively, with 17 bases between them. The CDR3 sequence: CSAWWREAYEQYF. The CDR3 DNA reads as TGCAGCGCCTGGTGGCGGGAAGCTTACGAGCAGTACTTC.

This clone was observed a handful of times. V usage is TRBV20-1 and J usage is TRBJ2-2; D not certain. The CDR3 is 11 residues long. Trimming stripped 6 bases from V and 6 bases from J, with 8 bases between. CDR1 is DFQATT, CDR2 SNEGSKA, per germline (reference sequence). In DNA form, the CDR3 reads TGCAGTGCGGCTAGGTCCGGGGAGCTGTTTTTT. This gives the protein CSAARSGELFF.